Listed below are T cell receptor beta chains from one sample, sequenced in a study of metastatic and nonmetastatic thyroid tumors. TCRdb recomputed clones from the PCR reads via MiXCR. The sample shows around 23,000 clones, 25% to 30% of them seen only once. The sequencing input was tumor tissue. These receptors came from a female donor with papillary thyroid cancer or a benign thyroid nodule (not recorded which). Some clones in this sample may be carry-over from other donors' samples. The CDR3 runs from the conserved cysteine through the conserved F or W. Each record gives: D gene, J gene, clone size, V gene, CDR3 protein, CDR3 DNA. D genes are given only for firm matches. Only part of the rows carry a size: once, few, many, or a class if the clone is expanded.

NA | TRBJ2-6 | many | TRBV2 | CASSGIASGANVLTF | TGTGCCAGCAGTGGAATAGCTTCTGGGGCCAACGTCCTGACTTTC
TRBD1 | TRBJ2-7 | once | TRBV7-2 | CASSTGGYSYEQYF | TGTGCCAGCAGCACAGGGGGCTACTCCTACGAGCAGTACTTC
NA | TRBJ2-7 | NA | TRBV7-2 | CASSLSSTSYEQYF | TGTGCCAGCAGCTTATCCAGTACCTCCTACGAGCAGTACTTC
TRBD1 | TRBJ1-2 | many | TRBV3-1 | CASSLGQNYGYTF | TGTGCCAGCAGCCTGGGACAGAACTATGGCTACACCTTC
NA | TRBJ2-3 | NA | TRBV11-1 | CASSLGKSRGSTYTQYF | TGTGCCAGCAGCTTAGGGAAGTCCAGGGGTAGCACATATACGCAGTATTTT
NA | TRBJ2-7 | medium-sized | TRBV5-1 | CASSTEYEQYF | TGCGCCAGCAGCACGGAATACGAGCAGTACTTC
TRBD1 | TRBJ2-4 | many | TRBV7-2 | CASSPTGVRNIQYF | TGTGCCAGCAGCCCGACAGGGGTGAGGAACATTCAGTACTTC
NA | TRBJ2-1 | many | TRBV6-7 | CASSQPPDRRGVYNEQFF | TGTGCCAGCAGTCAGCCCCCGGACAGGCGGGGGGTTTACAATGAGCAGTTCTTC
NA | TRBJ1-1 | many | TRBV4-2 | CASSQERNTEAFF | TGTGCCAGCAGCCAAGAGCGGAACACTGAAGCTTTCTTT
TRBD2 | TRBJ2-1 | NA | TRBV6-5 | CASSYSLGRGSYNEQFF | TGTGCCAGCAGTTACTCCCTCGGGAGGGGGTCCTACAATGAGCAGTTCTTC
NA | TRBJ2-5 | many | TRBV6-5 | CASSSHGSRGTQYF | TGTGCCAGCAGTTCTCACGGGAGCCGCGGGACCCAGTACTTC
TRBD1 | TRBJ1-4 | many | TRBV2 | CASSAGTGGGSNEKLFF | TGTGCCAGCAGTGCCGGGACAGGGGGCGGTAGTAATGAAAAACTGTTTTTT
NA | TRBJ2-7 | few | TRBV6-1 | CASSEALYSSYEQYF | TGTGCCAGCAGTGAAGCGCTATACAGCTCCTACGAGCAGTACTTC
TRBD1 | TRBJ2-3 | few | TRBV27 | CASCFRGLGSDTQYF | TGTGCCAGCTGTTTCAGGGGGCTGGGATCAGATACGCAGTATTTT
NA | TRBJ2-3 | NA | TRBV11-2 | CASSSSGRAGPDTQYF | TGTGCCAGCAGCTCATCAGGGCGGGCGGGGCCAGATACGCAGTATTTC
NA | TRBJ1-6 | NA | TRBV11-2 | CASRSRGALFNSPLHF | TGTGCCAGCAGGAGCCGGGGGGCACTGTTTAATTCACCCCTCCACTTT
NA | TRBJ2-7 | few | TRBV20-1 | CSARGRMGYEQYF | TGCAGTGCTAGAGGGAGGATGGGGTACGAGCAGTACTTC
NA | TRBJ1-3 | many | TRBV5-6 | CASSLGGNSGNTIYF | TGTGCCAGCAGCTTGGGGGGAAACTCTGGAAACACCATATATTTT
NA | TRBJ1-6 | NA | TRBV20-1 | CSAAGASSYNSPLHF | TGCAGTGCTGCAGGTGCTAGCTCCTATAATTCACCCCTCCACTTT
TRBD2 | TRBJ2-3 | NA | TRBV6-5 | CASSSTPFRGDTDTQYF | TGTGCCAGCAGTTCCACCCCTTTTCGGGGGGACACAGATACGCAGTATTTT
NA | TRBJ2-3 | many | TRBV4-1 | CASSQDRLMRSTDTQYF | TGCGCCAGCAGCCAAGATCGGCTAATGCGTAGCACAGATACGCAGTATTTT
NA | TRBJ2-3 | few | TRBV6-1 | CVSSEEWTVGGDTQYF | TGTGTCAGCAGTGAAGAGTGGACCGTGGGTGGCGATACGCAGTATTTT
NA | TRBJ2-3 | medium-sized | TRBV7-3 | CASSQAGIDTQYF | TGTGCCAGCAGTCAGGCGGGAATAGATACGCAGTATTTT
NA | TRBJ2-7 | few | TRBV6-1 | CASNSGEGADEQYF | TGTGCCAGCAACTCCGGGGAAGGGGCGGACGAGCAGTACTTC
TRBD1 | TRBJ1-3 | many | TRBV18 | CASSPAGQGVRNTIYF | TGTGCCAGCTCACCTGCGGGACAGGGGGTGAGAAACACCATATATTTT
NA | TRBJ1-1 | few | TRBV28 | CASSLVGGGTEAFF | TGTGCCAGCAGTTTAGTCGGAGGGGGGACTGAAGCTTTCTTT
TRBD1 | TRBJ2-1 | NA | TRBV5-1 | CASSYRGQIDDQFF | TGCGCCAGCTCTTACAGGGGGCAAATCGATGATCAGTTCTTC
TRBD2 | TRBJ2-2 | many | TRBV4-3 | CASSQGRGGNTGELFF | TGCGCCAGCAGCCAGGGGAGGGGTGGAAACACCGGGGAGCTGTTTTTT
NA | TRBJ2-7 | few | TRBV6-2/TRBV6-3 | CASSYSIDREQYF | TGTGCCAGCAGCTACTCAATAGACCGCGAGCAGTACTTC
NA | TRBJ1-1 | NA | TRBV20-1 | CSARDVRVLDTEAFF | TGCAGTGCTAGAGATGTCAGGGTTTTGGACACTGAAGCTTTCTTT
TRBD2 | TRBJ2-1 | many | TRBV30 | CAWNTGTSGANNEQFF | TGTGCCTGGAATACCGGGACTAGCGGGGCTAACAATGAGCAGTTCTTC
TRBD2 | TRBJ2-5 | many | TRBV4-2 | CASSRRLAGEGETQYF | TGTGCCAGCAGCCGACGCCTAGCGGGGGAGGGGGAGACCCAGTACTTC
NA | TRBJ1-1 | few | TRBV10-3 | CAAFPVRDVMNTEAFF | TGTGCCGCGTTCCCAGTAAGGGACGTTATGAACACTGAAGCTTTCTTT
NA | TRBJ1-2 | medium-sized | TRBV4-1 | CASSQVKGSYGYTF | TGCGCCAGCAGCCAAGTGAAGGGGTCCTATGGCTACACCTTC
TRBD2 | TRBJ2-2 | once | TRBV4-1 | CASSHFDFAGGDGQLFF | TGCGCCAGCAGCCACTTCGACTTCGCGGGGGGCGACGGGCAGCTGTTTTTT
TRBD2 | TRBJ2-2 | medium-sized | TRBV7-2 | CASSLAPGLATGELFF | TGTGCCAGCAGCTTAGCCCCGGGACTAGCCACCGGGGAGCTGTTTTTT
TRBD1 | TRBJ1-1 | many | TRBV4-1 | CASSQLFFRGSTEAFF | TGCGCCAGCAGCCAACTCTTCTTCAGGGGGTCCACTGAAGCTTTCTTT